This TCR beta chain came from a study of blood T cell repertoires in COVID-19. Profiling relied on immunoSEQ multiplex PCR, and the TCRdb table lists in-frame clones only, not all of them. The sample lists some 160,000 clones, roughly 85% occurring once. The CDR3 runs to 15 residues. Sequencing input: peripheral blood. This receptor was taken from a woman older than 75 with acute or convalescent COVID-19. This chain joins TRBV21-1 and TRBJ1-5; the table's D call, TRBD1, was not checked against the DNA. TRBV21-1 is noted as a pseudogene. The CDR3 nucleotides are TGTGCCAGCAGCAAAGTGGGGGCTACGGGGCAGCCCCAGCATTTT. It translates to CASSKVGATGQPQHF.